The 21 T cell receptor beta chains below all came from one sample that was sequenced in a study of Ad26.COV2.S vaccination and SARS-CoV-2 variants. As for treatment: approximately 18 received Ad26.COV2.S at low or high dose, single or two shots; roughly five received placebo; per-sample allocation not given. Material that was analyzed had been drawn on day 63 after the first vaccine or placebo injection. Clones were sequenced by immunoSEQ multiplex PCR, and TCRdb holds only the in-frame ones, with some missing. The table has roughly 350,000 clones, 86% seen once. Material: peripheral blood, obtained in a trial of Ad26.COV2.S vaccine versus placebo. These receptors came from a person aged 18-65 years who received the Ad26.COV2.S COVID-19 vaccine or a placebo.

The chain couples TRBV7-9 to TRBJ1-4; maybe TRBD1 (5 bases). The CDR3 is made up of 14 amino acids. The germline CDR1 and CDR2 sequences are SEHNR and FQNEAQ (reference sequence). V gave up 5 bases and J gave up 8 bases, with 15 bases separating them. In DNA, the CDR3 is TGTGCCAGCAGCCTCAGGGAGACTTGGGAAAAACTGTTTTTT. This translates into CASSLRETWEKLFF.

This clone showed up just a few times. CDR3 in DNA: TGTGCCAGCAGGGACGGAACCTTTAACACTGAAGCTTTCTTT. Encoded protein: CASRDGTFNTEAFF. The V and J genes are TRBV6-6 and TRBJ1-1; D is ambiguous. V was pared by 6 bases and J by 2 bases, with 13 bases between. Germline values: CDR1 MNHNY, CDR2 SVGAGI (reference sequence). The CDR3 has 14 residues.

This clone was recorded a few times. The CDR3: CASSPWGLTNTEAFF. The DNA of the CDR3 is TGTGCCAGCAGTCCCTGGGGACTTACGAACACTGAAGCTTTCTTT. The chain joins TRBV27 to TRBJ1-1, with D possibly matching TRBD1 (5 bases). The CDR3 runs 15 residues. V was cut by 5 bases and J by 1 base, with 14 bases left in between. Germline V gene sequence: CDR1 MNHEY, CDR2 SMNVEV (reference sequence).

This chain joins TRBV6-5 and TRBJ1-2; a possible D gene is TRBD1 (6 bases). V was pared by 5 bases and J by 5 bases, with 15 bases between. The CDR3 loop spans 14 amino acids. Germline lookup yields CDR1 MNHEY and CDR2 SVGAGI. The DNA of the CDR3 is TGTGCCAGCAGTAACCCCGGACAGACTTATGGCTACACCTTC. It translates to CASSNPGQTYGYTF.

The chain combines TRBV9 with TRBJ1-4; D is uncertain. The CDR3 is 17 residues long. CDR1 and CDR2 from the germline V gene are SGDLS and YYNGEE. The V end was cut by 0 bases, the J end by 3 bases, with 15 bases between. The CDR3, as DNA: TGTGCCAGCAGCGTAGGGGGTCTGGGAGGAGCTAATGAAAAACTGTTTTTT. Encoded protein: CASSVGGLGGANEKLFF.

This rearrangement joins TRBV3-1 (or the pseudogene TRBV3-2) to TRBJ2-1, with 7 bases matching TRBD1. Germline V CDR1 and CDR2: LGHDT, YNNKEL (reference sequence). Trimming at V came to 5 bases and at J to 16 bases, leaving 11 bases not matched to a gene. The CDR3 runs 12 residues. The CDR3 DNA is TGTGCCAGCAGCGCAAGCAGGGGGAGTAGATTCTTC. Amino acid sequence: CASSASRGSRFF.

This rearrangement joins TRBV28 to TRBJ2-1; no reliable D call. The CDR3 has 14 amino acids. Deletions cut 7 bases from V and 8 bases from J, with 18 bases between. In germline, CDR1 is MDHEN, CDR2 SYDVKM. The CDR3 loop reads CASIGETSRDEQFF. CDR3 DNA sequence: TGTGCCAGCATAGGCGAGACCTCTCGCGATGAGCAGTTCTTC.

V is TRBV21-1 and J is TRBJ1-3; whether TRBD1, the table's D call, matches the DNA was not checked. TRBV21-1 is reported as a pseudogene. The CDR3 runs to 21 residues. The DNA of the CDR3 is TGTGCCAGCAGCAAAGTCGATATGAAATCTATGACAGGTTCCTCTGGAAACACCATATATTTT. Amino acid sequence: CASSKVDMKSMTGSSGNTIYF.

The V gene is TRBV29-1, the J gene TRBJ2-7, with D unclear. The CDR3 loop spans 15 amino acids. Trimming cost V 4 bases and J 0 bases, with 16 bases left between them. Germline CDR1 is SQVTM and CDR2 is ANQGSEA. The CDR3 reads CSVVGSMESSYEQYF. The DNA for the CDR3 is TGCAGCGTTGTGGGCAGTATGGAATCCTCCTACGAGCAGTACTTC.

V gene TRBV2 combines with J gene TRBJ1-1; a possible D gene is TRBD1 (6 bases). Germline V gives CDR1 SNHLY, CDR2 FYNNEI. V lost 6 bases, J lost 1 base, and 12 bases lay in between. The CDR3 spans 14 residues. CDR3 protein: CASRRGATNTEAFF. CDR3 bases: TGTGCCAGCAGGAGGGGGGCGACGAACACTGAAGCTTTCTTT.

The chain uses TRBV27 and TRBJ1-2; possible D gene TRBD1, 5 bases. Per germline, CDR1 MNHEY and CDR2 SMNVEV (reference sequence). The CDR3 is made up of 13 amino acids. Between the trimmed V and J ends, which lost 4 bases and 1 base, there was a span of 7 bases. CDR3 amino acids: CASSSRVNYGYTF. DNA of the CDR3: TGTGCCAGCAGTTCCAGGGTTAACTATGGCTACACCTTC.

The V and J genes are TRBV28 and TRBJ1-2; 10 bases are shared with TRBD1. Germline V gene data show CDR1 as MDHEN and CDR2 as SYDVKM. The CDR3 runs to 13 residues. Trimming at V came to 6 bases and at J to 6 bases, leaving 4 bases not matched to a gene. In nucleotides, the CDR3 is TGTGCCAGCAGATCCGGACAGGGGGATGGCTACACCTTC. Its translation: CASRSGQGDGYTF.

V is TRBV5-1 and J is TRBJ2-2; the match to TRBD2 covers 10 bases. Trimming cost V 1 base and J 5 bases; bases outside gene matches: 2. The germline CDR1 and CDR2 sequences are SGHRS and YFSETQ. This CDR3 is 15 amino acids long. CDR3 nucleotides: TGCGCCAGCAGCTTGAGCGGGAGGGGTACCGGGGAGCTGTTTTTT. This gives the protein CASSLSGRGTGELFF.

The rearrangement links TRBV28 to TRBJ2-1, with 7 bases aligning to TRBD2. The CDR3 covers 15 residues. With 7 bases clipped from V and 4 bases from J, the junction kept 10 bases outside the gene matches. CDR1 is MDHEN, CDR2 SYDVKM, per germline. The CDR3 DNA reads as TGTGCCAGCAACTCTCCTAGCGGCCGGTACAATGAGCAGTTCTTC. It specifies CASNSPSGRYNEQFF.

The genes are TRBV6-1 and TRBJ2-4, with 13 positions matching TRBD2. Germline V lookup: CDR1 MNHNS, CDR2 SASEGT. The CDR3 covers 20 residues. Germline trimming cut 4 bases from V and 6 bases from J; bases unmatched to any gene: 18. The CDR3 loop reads CASSVRPGTSGTAKGNIQYF. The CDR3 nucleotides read TGTGCCAGCAGTGTACGACCCGGGACTAGCGGGACTGCCAAGGGAAACATTCAGTACTTC.

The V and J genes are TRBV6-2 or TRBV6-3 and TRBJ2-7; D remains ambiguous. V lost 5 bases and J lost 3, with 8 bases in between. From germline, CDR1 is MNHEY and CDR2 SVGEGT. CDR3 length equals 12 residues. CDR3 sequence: CASSPRIYEQYF. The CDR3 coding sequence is TGTGCCAGCAGTCCCAGGATCTACGAGCAGTACTTC.

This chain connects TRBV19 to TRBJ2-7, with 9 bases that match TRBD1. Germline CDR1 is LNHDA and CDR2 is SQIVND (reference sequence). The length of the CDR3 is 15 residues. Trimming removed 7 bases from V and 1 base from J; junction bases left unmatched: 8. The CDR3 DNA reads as TGTGCCAGTAAAACTACCGGGACAGGGTCCTACGAGCAGTACTTC. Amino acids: CASKTTGTGSYEQYF.

The CDR3 sequence: CASRQKDRGQVGGNTIYF. CDR3 bases: TGTGCCAGCAGACAAAAGGACAGGGGGCAAGTGGGTGGAAACACCATATATTTT. The chain has TRBV4-2 and TRBJ1-3; TRBD1 agrees at 11 bases. Germline V CDR1 and CDR2: LGHNA, YNFKEQ. This CDR3 spans 18 amino acids. The V and J ends lost 6 bases and 3 bases, in that order; junction bases with no gene match: 13.

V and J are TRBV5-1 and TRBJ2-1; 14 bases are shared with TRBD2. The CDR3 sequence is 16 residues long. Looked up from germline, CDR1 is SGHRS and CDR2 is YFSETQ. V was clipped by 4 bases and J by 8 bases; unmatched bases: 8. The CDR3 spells CASSPPTSGGADEQFF. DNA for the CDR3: TGCGCCAGCAGCCCCCCGACTAGCGGGGGGGCCGATGAGCAGTTCTTC.

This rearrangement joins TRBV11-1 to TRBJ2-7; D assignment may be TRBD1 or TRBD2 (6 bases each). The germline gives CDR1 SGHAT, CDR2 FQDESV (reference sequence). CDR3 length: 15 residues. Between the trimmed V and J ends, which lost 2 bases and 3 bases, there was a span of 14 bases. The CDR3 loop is CASSLTQRGDYEQYF. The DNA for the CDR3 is TGTGCCAGCAGCTTAACGCAGAGGGGGGACTACGAGCAGTACTTC.

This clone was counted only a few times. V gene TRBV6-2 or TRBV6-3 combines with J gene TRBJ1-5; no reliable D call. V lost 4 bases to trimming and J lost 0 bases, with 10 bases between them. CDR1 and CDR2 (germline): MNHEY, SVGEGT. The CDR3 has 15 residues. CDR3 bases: TGTGCCAGCAGTTTCGGAGGTAATAGCAATCAGCCCCAGCATTTT. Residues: CASSFGGNSNQPQHF.